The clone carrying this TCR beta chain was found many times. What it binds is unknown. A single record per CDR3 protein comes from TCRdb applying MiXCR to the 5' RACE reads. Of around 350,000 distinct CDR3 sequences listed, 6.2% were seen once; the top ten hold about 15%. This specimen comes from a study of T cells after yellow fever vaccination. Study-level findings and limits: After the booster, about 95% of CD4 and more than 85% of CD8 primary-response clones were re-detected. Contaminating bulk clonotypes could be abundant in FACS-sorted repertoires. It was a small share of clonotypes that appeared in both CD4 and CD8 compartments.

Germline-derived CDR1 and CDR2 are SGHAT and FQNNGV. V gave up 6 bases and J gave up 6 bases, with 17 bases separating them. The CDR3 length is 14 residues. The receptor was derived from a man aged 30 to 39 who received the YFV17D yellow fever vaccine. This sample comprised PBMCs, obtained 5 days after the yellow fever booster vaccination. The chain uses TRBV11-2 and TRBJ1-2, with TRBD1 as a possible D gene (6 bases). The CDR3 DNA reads TGTGCCAGCAGTTATCCGGGACATTCGAATGGCTACACCTTC. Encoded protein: CASSYPGHSNGYTF.